This TCR beta chain appears in the sequencing data of a study of blood T cell repertoires in COVID-19 (dated by TCRdb to about 2020). About the study as a whole: Collaborator samples came from the United States, Italy and Spain and covered acute and convalescent phases of COVID-19. The repertoires were released in a freely available public database meant as a resource for research on the immune response to SARS-CoV-2. Subjects who had been exposed to COVID-19, were actively infected with it, or had recovered from it provided the deeply sampled blood TCRbeta repertoires that made up the dataset. Nearly every sample came with metadata listing a de-identified subject ID, COVID-19 status, age in years and sex. The samples were drawn from two sources: the first 160 participants of the ongoing ImmuneRACE study, and over 950 subjects contributed by 6 global collaborators. The material from the prospective study consisted of cDNA or gDNA derived from T cells, B-cell-depleted T cells, or PBMCs. HLA class I and class II types, where available, came from metadata supplied by the sample provider rather than from assay-based typing. Study-level results and caveats: The quantity of clinical and demographic metadata differed by source and by participant and was supplied without curation.

In the case of this clone: The antigen it binds to is not known. No base quality information exists; no much larger clone differs at one position.

Enrolling through a virtual design, the prospective study's participants ranged in age from about 18 to 89 years and lived across roughly 24 United States geographic areas. In the prospective study, cohorts were assigned on the basis of participant-reported clinical history obtained from a screening survey and a study questionnaire. Mobile phlebotomists in the prospective study collected whole blood, serum and a nasopharyngeal or oropharyngeal swab from every participant. Additional blood draws and questionnaires over an approximately two-month period could optionally be provided by prospective study participants. Before DNA extraction, prospective study blood samples were shipped either frozen or at room temperature. TCRbeta CDR3 regions were amplified from genomic DNA using the immunoSEQ Assay, a bias-controlled multiplex PCR. In the source study's methods: Nucleated cell counts per sample were estimated from amplification of reference gene primers within the assay. Sequence reads were collapsed and filtered to measure the absolute abundance of every unique TCRbeta CDR3 rearrangement. For each sample, productive Simpson clonality was calculated by taking the square root of Simpson's diversity index across productive rearrangements. TCRdb took over this immuneACCESS table, retaining in-frame rearrangements with V and J assigned. Such tables are incomplete; in checked studies, under half of the missing clones stem from an unresolved V gene, and the remainder is unexplained. The V and J calls and clone size come from that table; D and trimming were worked out from the DNA. Across this sample there are some 410,000 clones, with 70% to 90% seen only once. The ten largest clones represent approximately 0.96% of the sample.

V drops 6 bases and J drops 6 bases, leaving 14 bases in between. The CDR3 measures 13 amino acids from cysteine to phenylalanine. Only CDR3 DNA is held: 39 bases, read in frame from base 1. CDR1 and CDR2 are read off the germline V gene as SNHLY and FYNNEI. The sample comprised PBMCs or T cells enriched from blood (not recorded which). Recombination linked TRBV2 to TRBJ1-2; the D gene lacks a confident call. This TCR came from a woman in her twenties or thirties with acute COVID-19. The CDR3 has the sequence CASRKGGIDGYTF. The sequenced DNA is TGTGCCAGCAGGAAGGGAGGTATTGATGGCTACACCTTC. Here the CDR3 is joined to the reference TRBV2 and TRBJ1-2 genes, and the full variable domain is: EPEVTQTPSHQVTQMGQEVILRCVPISNHLYFYWYRQILGQKVEFLVSFYNNEISEKSEIFDDQFSVERPDGSNFTLKIRSTKLEDSAMYFCASRKGGIDGYTFGSGTRLTVV.